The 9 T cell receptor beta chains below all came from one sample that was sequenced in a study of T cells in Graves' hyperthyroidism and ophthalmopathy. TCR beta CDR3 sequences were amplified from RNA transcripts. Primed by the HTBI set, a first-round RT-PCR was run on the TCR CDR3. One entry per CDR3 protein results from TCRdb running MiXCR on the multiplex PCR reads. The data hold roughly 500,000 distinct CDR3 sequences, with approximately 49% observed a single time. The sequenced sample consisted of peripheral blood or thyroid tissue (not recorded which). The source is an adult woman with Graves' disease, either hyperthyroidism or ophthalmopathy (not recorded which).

The chain's CDR3 is CASSFTDRMNTEAFF. The CDR3, as DNA: TGTGCCAGCAGCTTTACTGACAGAATGAACACTGAAGCTTTCTTT. V and J are TRBV7-9 and TRBJ1-1, with D maybe TRBD1 (5 bases). Germline values: CDR1 SEHNR, CDR2 FQNEAQ (reference sequence). V dropped 3 bases and J dropped 0 bases, with 11 bases sitting between them. This CDR3 comprises 15 residues.

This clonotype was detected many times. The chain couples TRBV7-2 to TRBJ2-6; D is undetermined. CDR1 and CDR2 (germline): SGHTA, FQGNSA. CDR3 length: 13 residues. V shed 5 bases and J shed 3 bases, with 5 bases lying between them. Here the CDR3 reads CASSPDGANVLTF. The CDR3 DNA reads TGTGCCAGCAGCCCTGATGGGGCCAACGTCCTGACTTTC.

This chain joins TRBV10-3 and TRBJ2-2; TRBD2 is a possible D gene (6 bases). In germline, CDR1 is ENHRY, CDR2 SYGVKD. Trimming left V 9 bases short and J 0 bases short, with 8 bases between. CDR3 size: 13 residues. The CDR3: CAISGTNTGELFF. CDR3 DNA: TGTGCCATTAGCGGTACGAACACCGGGGAGCTGTTTTTT.

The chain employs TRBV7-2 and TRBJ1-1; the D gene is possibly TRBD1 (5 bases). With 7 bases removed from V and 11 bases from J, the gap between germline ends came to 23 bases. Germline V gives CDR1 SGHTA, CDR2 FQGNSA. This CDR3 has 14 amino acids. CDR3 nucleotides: TGTGCCAGCACTCGAATGGGGGGAGAAGAATCGGCTTTCTTT. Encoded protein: CASTRMGGEESAFF.

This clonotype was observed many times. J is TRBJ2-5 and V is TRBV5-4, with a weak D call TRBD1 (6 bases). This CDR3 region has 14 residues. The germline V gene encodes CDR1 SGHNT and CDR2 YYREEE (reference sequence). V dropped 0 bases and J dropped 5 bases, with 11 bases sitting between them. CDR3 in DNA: TGTGCCAGCAGCTTGGAAATAACAGGGGAGACCCAGTACTTC. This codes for CASSLEITGETQYF.

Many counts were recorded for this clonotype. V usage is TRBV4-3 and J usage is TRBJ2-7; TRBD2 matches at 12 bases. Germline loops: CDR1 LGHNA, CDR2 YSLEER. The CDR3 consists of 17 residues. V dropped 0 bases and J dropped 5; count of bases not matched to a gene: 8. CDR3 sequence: CASSQEGVTSGRNEQYF. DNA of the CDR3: TGCGCCAGCAGCCAAGAAGGGGTCACTAGCGGGAGGAACGAGCAGTACTTC.

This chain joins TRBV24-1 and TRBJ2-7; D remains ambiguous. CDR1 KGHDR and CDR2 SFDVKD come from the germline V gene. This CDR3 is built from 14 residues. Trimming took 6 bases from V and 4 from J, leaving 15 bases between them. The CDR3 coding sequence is TGTGCCACCAGTACGGAGTCCAACCCTTACGAGCAGTACTTC. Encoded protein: CATSTESNPYEQYF.

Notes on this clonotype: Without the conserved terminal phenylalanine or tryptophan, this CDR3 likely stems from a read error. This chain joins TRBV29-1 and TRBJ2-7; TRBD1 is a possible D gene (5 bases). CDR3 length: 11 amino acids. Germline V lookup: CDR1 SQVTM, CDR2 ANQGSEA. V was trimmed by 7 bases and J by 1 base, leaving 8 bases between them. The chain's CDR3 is CSAGSSYEQYL. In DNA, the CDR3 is TGCAGCGCAGGGTCGTCCTACGAGCAGTACCTC.

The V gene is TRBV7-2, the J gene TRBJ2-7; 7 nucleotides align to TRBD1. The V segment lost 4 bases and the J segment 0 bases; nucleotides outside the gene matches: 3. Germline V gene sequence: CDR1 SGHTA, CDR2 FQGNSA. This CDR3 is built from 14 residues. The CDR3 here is CASSWGQSSYEQYF. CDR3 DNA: TGTGCCAGCAGCTGGGGACAGAGCTCCTACGAGCAGTACTTC.